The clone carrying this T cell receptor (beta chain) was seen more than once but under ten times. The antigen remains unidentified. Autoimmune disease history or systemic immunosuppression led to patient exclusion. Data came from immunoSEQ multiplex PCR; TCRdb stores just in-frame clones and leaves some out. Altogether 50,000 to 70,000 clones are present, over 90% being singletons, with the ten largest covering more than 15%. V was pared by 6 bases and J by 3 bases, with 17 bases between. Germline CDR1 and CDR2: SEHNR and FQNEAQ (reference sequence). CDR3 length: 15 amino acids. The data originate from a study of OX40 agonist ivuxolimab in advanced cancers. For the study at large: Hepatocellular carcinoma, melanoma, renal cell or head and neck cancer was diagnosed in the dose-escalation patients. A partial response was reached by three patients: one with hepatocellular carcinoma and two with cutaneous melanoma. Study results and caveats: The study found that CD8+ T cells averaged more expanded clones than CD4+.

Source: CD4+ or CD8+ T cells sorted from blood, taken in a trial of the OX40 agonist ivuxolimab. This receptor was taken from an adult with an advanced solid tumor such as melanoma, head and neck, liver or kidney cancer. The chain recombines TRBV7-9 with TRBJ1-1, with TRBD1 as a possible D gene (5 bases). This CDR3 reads CASSGFGQGDTEAFF. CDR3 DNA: TGTGCCAGCAGTGGTTTCGGGCAGGGAGACACTGAAGCTTTCTTT.